Listed below are T cell receptor beta chains from one sample, sequenced in a study of blood T cell repertoires in COVID-19. Only in-frame clones appear in the TCRdb table, and some are missing; sequencing was by immunoSEQ multiplex PCR. The table lists under 80,000 clones, around 82% of them singletons. The sequenced sample consisted of peripheral blood. The receptor source for this set is a man older than 75 with active or convalescent COVID-19. CDR3s include the opening cysteine and the closing phenylalanine or tryptophan. Each record gives: D gene, clone size, V gene, J gene, CDR3 protein, CDR3 DNA. The D gene is left open where the match is weak. A clone size is listed for some rows: how often the clone was seen (once, few, many), or a class if it is expanded.

d_call: TRBD1; clone_size: NA; v_call: TRBV12-3/TRBV12-4; j_call: TRBJ1-2; cdr3_aa: CASSWTGDRGYTF; cdr3_nt: TGTGCCAGCAGCTGGACAGGGGATCGGGGCTACACCTTC
d_call: TRBD2; clone_size: few; v_call: TRBV5-4; j_call: TRBJ2-5; cdr3_aa: CASSWTSGKETQYF; cdr3_nt: TGTGCCAGCAGCTGGACTAGCGGGAAAGAGACCCAGTACTTC
d_call: TRBD2; clone_size: NA; v_call: TRBV3-1/TRBV3-2; j_call: TRBJ2-5; cdr3_aa: CASSQGLAGYQETQYF; cdr3_nt: TGTGCCAGCAGCCAGGGACTAGCGGGTTACCAAGAGACCCAGTACTTC
d_call: NA; clone_size: NA; v_call: TRBV18; j_call: TRBJ2-7; cdr3_aa: CASSPPGQEQSGEQYF; cdr3_nt: TGTGCCAGCTCACCTCCGGGACAAGAACAATCCGGCGAGCAGTACTTC
d_call: TRBD2; clone_size: NA; v_call: TRBV30; j_call: TRBJ2-3; cdr3_aa: CAWDILAGVSDTQYF; cdr3_nt: TGTGCCTGGGACATACTAGCGGGAGTGTCAGATACGCAGTATTTT
d_call: TRBD1; clone_size: few; v_call: TRBV5-6; j_call: TRBJ1-2; cdr3_aa: CASIAYGTALYGYTF; cdr3_nt: TGTGCCAGCATCGCATACGGGACAGCACTCTATGGCTACACCTTC
d_call: NA; clone_size: NA; v_call: TRBV5-4; j_call: TRBJ2-2; cdr3_aa: CASSSKLTSGGELFF; cdr3_nt: TGTGCCAGCAGCTCGAAGTTGACATCAGGCGGGGAGCTGTTTTTT
d_call: TRBD1; clone_size: NA; v_call: TRBV28; j_call: TRBJ1-2; cdr3_aa: CASSLGTGRVGYTF; cdr3_nt: TGTGCCAGCAGTCTAGGGACAGGGAGGGTCGGCTACACCTTC
d_call: NA; clone_size: NA; v_call: TRBV7-9; j_call: TRBJ1-1; cdr3_aa: CASSLAAGETTEAFF; cdr3_nt: TGTGCCAGCAGCTTAGCCGCAGGGGAAACCACTGAAGCTTTCTTT
d_call: TRBD1; clone_size: NA; v_call: TRBV7-9; j_call: TRBJ1-2; cdr3_aa: CASSPRQGAVYGYTF; cdr3_nt: TGTGCCAGCAGCCCACGACAGGGGGCCGTCTATGGCTACACCTTC
d_call: NA; clone_size: NA; v_call: TRBV5-4; j_call: TRBJ1-4; cdr3_aa: CASSIDTFGEKLFF; cdr3_nt: TGTGCCAGCAGCATCGACACCTTTGGGGAAAAACTGTTTTTT
d_call: TRBD2; clone_size: NA; v_call: TRBV28; j_call: TRBJ2-1; cdr3_aa: CASRRTSGRRENNEQFF; cdr3_nt: TGTGCCAGCAGGCGGACTAGCGGGAGAAGAGAAAACAATGAGCAGTTCTTC
d_call: NA; clone_size: NA; v_call: TRBV6-1; j_call: TRBJ1-4; cdr3_aa: CASSGVRRGGTRTNEKLFF; cdr3_nt: TGTGCCAGCAGTGGAGTGAGGAGGGGTGGGACTCGGACTAATGAAAAACTGTTTTTT
d_call: NA; clone_size: NA; v_call: TRBV7-3; j_call: TRBJ2-3; cdr3_aa: CASSFGGTDTQYF; cdr3_nt: TGTGCCAGCAGCTTCGGGGGCACAGATACGCAGTATTTT
d_call: NA; clone_size: NA; v_call: TRBV6-5; j_call: TRBJ2-2; cdr3_aa: CASSYRGAGTGELFF; cdr3_nt: TGTGCCAGCAGTTATCGGGGAGCCGGCACCGGGGAGCTGTTTTTT
d_call: NA; clone_size: NA; v_call: TRBV10-2; j_call: TRBJ2-1; cdr3_aa: CASTRTIDEQFF; cdr3_nt: TGCGCCAGCACCAGGACTATTGATGAGCAGTTCTTC
d_call: NA; clone_size: NA; v_call: TRBV19; j_call: TRBJ1-4; cdr3_aa: CASNIDREKLFF; cdr3_nt: TGTGCCAGTAACATCGACAGGGAAAAACTGTTTTTT
d_call: TRBD1; clone_size: few; v_call: TRBV7-2; j_call: TRBJ1-6; cdr3_aa: CASSLGTGLGSPLHF; cdr3_nt: TGTGCCAGCAGCTTAGGGACAGGGCTTGGATCACCCCTCCACTTT
d_call: NA; clone_size: NA; v_call: TRBV4-1; j_call: TRBJ2-7; cdr3_aa: CASSQGAGLPYEQYF; cdr3_nt: TGCGCCAGCAGCCAAGGAGCTGGACTACCCTACGAGCAGTACTTC
d_call: TRBD1; clone_size: NA; v_call: TRBV7-2; j_call: TRBJ2-3; cdr3_aa: CASSLVQGDTQYF; cdr3_nt: TGTGCCAGCAGCTTGGTACAGGGGGATACGCAGTATTTT
d_call: TRBD1; clone_size: few; v_call: TRBV7-2; j_call: TRBJ1-1; cdr3_aa: CASSLAQEGATFF; cdr3_nt: TGTGCCAGCAGCTTAGCCCAAGAGGGGGCTACTTTCTTT
d_call: TRBD1; clone_size: NA; v_call: TRBV28; j_call: TRBJ1-2; cdr3_aa: CASSNYRGGYGYTF; cdr3_nt: TGTGCCAGCAGTAACTACAGGGGGGGCTATGGCTACACCTTC
d_call: NA; clone_size: NA; v_call: TRBV23-1; j_call: TRBJ2-7; cdr3_aa: CASSHRDSYEQYF; cdr3_nt: TGCGCCAGCAGCCACAGGGACTCCTACGAGCAGTACTTC
d_call: NA; clone_size: NA; v_call: TRBV7-2; j_call: TRBJ2-7; cdr3_aa: CASSLAGLYEQYF; cdr3_nt: TGTGCCAGCAGCTTAGCCGGACTGTACGAGCAGTACTTC
d_call: TRBD1; clone_size: once; v_call: TRBV4-1; j_call: TRBJ1-2; cdr3_aa: CASSPGTGGISYGYTF; cdr3_nt: TGCGCCAGCAGCCCCGGGACAGGGGGTATTAGCTATGGCTACACCTTC
d_call: TRBD1; clone_size: NA; v_call: TRBV29-1; j_call: TRBJ2-4; cdr3_aa: CSVTTGKNIQYF; cdr3_nt: TGCAGCGTGACGACAGGGAAAAACATTCAGTACTTC
d_call: TRBD1; clone_size: few; v_call: TRBV7-8; j_call: TRBJ1-5; cdr3_aa: CASSQGGANQPQHF; cdr3_nt: TGTGCCAGCAGCCAGGGGGGGGCCAATCAGCCCCAGCATTTT
d_call: NA; clone_size: once; v_call: TRBV2; j_call: TRBJ1-5; cdr3_aa: CASSPQGSGNQPQHF; cdr3_nt: TGTGCCAGCAGTCCACAGGGTTCTGGCAATCAGCCCCAGCATTTT
d_call: NA; clone_size: NA; v_call: TRBV7-9; j_call: TRBJ2-7; cdr3_aa: CASSLYSGANYEQYF; cdr3_nt: TGTGCCAGCAGCTTATATTCAGGGGCGAACTACGAGCAGTACTTC
d_call: NA; clone_size: NA; v_call: TRBV7-2; j_call: TRBJ2-7; cdr3_aa: CASSPLYEQYF; cdr3_nt: TGTGCCAGCAGCCCCCTCTACGAGCAGTACTTC
d_call: NA; clone_size: NA; v_call: TRBV4-2; j_call: TRBJ2-7; cdr3_aa: CASSQYYHTDEQYF; cdr3_nt: TGTGCCAGCAGCCAATACTACCACACCGACGAGCAGTACTTC
d_call: TRBD1; clone_size: NA; v_call: TRBV19; j_call: TRBJ2-7; cdr3_aa: CASSGQGGGEQYF; cdr3_nt: TGTGCCAGTAGTGGACAGGGTGGTGGCGAGCAGTACTTC
d_call: TRBD2; clone_size: few; v_call: TRBV9; j_call: TRBJ2-2; cdr3_aa: CASSPFQREYTGELFF; cdr3_nt: TGTGCCAGCAGCCCCTTCCAGCGGGAGTACACCGGGGAGCTGTTTTTT
d_call: TRBD1; clone_size: NA; v_call: TRBV3-1/TRBV3-2; j_call: TRBJ2-7; cdr3_aa: CASSRTGNSFSYEQYF; cdr3_nt: TGTGCCAGCAGCCGGACAGGTAATTCTTTCTCCTACGAGCAGTACTTC
d_call: NA; clone_size: NA; v_call: TRBV19; j_call: TRBJ1-5; cdr3_aa: CASSIAAGAIYNQPQHF; cdr3_nt: TGTGCCAGTAGTATAGCGGCAGGGGCGATTTACAATCAGCCCCAGCATTTT
d_call: NA; clone_size: few; v_call: TRBV4-1; j_call: TRBJ1-2; cdr3_aa: CASSQDRQGINYGYTF; cdr3_nt: TGCGCCAGCAGCCAAGATCGTCAGGGTATAAACTATGGCTACACCTTC
d_call: TRBD1; clone_size: NA; v_call: TRBV3-1/TRBV3-2; j_call: TRBJ2-3; cdr3_aa: CASSQGRDRETDTQYF; cdr3_nt: TGTGCCAGCAGCCAAGGGCGGGACAGGGAGACAGATACGCAGTATTTT
d_call: NA; clone_size: few; v_call: TRBV14; j_call: TRBJ1-2; cdr3_aa: CASSQGMSARGGYTF; cdr3_nt: TGTGCCAGCAGCCAAGGGATGAGTGCTCGGGGTGGCTACACCTTC